This T cell receptor (beta chain) originates from a study of OX40 agonist ivuxolimab in advanced cancers. About the study: Of mixed ages from 23 to 79 and averaging around 60 years, the group was roughly 85% male.

Trimming cost V 4 bases and J 2 bases, with 17 bases left between them. This CDR3 region has 16 residues. Per germline, CDR1 SGHRS and CDR2 YFSETQ. The repertoire was sequenced with immunoSEQ multiplex PCR; TCRdb's copy has only in-frame clones and lacks some. The sample holds over 25,000 clones; about 80% are singletons and the top ten take 20% to 25%. This clone occurred once. V is TRBV5-1 and J is TRBJ2-3; a weak D match, TRBD2 (7 bases). The starting material was CD4+ or CD8+ T cells sorted from blood, obtained in a trial of the OX40 agonist ivuxolimab. This clonotype originated in an adult with an advanced solid tumor such as melanoma, head and neck, liver or kidney cancer. The DNA for the CDR3 is TGCGCCAGCAGCCAATCCCTCGGGGGGCCCACAGATACGCAGTATTTT. This encodes CASSQSLGGPTDTQYF.